The T cell receptor beta chain under discussion was sequenced for a study of T cells in Graves' hyperthyroidism and ophthalmopathy. Overall study context: Upon initial diagnosis and before any treatment, peripheral blood was collected. Findings and caveats of the study: Stable hyperthyroidism was separated from ophthalmopathy by a model based on 13 V-J features.

Patients were excluded for uncontrolled infection, other autoimmune disease, pregnancy or lactation. Template material for amplifying TCR beta CDR3 regions consisted of RNA transcripts. A first-round RT-PCR of the TCR CDR3 used the HTBI primer set. A single record per CDR3 protein comes from TCRdb applying MiXCR to the multiplex PCR reads. The sample includes roughly 570,000 distinct CDR3 sequences, approximately 15% of them seen just once. This clonotype appeared a few times. Its antigen is not identified. The CDR3 loop spans 15 amino acids. The V gene's germline CDR1 is SGHRS and CDR2 YFSETQ. Losses at the gene ends were 4 bases for V and 7 bases for J; bases not matched to a gene: 6.

Sequencing used blood. The receptor was derived from a woman aged 25 to 39 with Graves' hyperthyroidism. This chain links TRBV5-1 with TRBJ1-6; TRBD1 agrees at 9 bases. CDR3 sequence (DNA): TGCGCCAGCAGCGCTAGAGGACAGGGGAATTCACCCCTCCACTTT. This translates into CASSARGQGNSPLHF.